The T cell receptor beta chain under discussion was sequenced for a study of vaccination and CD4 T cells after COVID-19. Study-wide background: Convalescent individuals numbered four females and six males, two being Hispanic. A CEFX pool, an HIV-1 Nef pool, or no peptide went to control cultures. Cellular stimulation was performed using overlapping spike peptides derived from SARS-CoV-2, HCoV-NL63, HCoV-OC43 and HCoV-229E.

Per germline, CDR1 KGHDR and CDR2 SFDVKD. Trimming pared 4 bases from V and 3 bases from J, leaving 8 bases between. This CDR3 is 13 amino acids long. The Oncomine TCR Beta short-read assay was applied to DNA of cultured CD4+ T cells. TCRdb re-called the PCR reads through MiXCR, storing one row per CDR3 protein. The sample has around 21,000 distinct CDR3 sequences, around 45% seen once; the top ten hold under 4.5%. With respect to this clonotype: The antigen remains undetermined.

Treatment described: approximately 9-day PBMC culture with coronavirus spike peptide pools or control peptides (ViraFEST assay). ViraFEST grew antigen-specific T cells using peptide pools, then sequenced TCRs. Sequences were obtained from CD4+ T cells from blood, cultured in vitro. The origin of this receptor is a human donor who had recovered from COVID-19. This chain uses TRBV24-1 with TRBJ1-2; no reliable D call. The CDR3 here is CATSDPRDYGYTF. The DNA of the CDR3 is TGTGCCACCAGTGACCCGAGAGACTATGGCTACACCTTC.